These T cell receptor beta chains were read from a single sample in a study of CD8+ T cells in alopecia areata. Assay: immunoSEQ multiplex PCR; the TCRdb copy retains only in-frame clones and omits some. The table has some 150,000 clones, approximately 86% seen once. The sample consisted of CD8+ T cells sorted from blood, taken at week 4, from a patient treated with tofacitinib. These receptors were collected from a human donor with alopecia areata. Each CDR3 is given with its conserved first and last residue. Each record gives: CDR3 DNA, CDR3 protein, clone size, D gene, J gene, V gene, CDR3 length. D genes are given only for firm matches. Size tells how often a clone was seen (once, few, many) or the class of an expanded clone, and some rows leave it out.

CDR3 DNA: TGTGCCAGCAGCGTAACCAGTGACCAGCCGAACACTGAAGCTTTCTTT
CDR3 protein: CASSVTSDQPNTEAFF
clone size: -
D gene: -
J gene: TRBJ1-1
V gene: TRBV9
CDR3 length: 16

CDR3 DNA: TGTGCCAGCAGCTTAAGTACTAGCGGGGGGGCCTACAATGAGCAGTTCTTC
CDR3 protein: CASSLSTSGGAYNEQFF
clone size: -
D gene: TRBD2
J gene: TRBJ2-1
V gene: TRBV7-2
CDR3 length: 17

CDR3 DNA: TGTGCCAGCAGTTCAGCACCGGGACAGGGGAGTGATGAGCAGTTCTTC
CDR3 protein: CASSSAPGQGSDEQFF
clone size: -
D gene: TRBD1
J gene: TRBJ2-1
V gene: TRBV27
CDR3 length: 16

CDR3 DNA: TGTGCCAGCAGCTTAGTGTTAGCGGGAGTGGAGACCCAGTACTTC
CDR3 protein: CASSLVLAGVETQYF
clone size: -
D gene: TRBD2
J gene: TRBJ2-5
V gene: TRBV7-8
CDR3 length: 15

CDR3 DNA: TGTGCCAGCACCCAGCCAGGCAGGGCTAACTATGGCTACACCTTC
CDR3 protein: CASTQPGRANYGYTF
clone size: -
D gene: -
J gene: TRBJ1-2
V gene: TRBV7-9
CDR3 length: 15

CDR3 DNA: TGTGCCAGCAGCTTGGGACAGAACCAAGAGACCCAGTACTTC
CDR3 protein: CASSLGQNQETQYF
clone size: -
D gene: TRBD1
J gene: TRBJ2-5
V gene: TRBV2
CDR3 length: 14

CDR3 DNA: TGTGCCAGCAGCTTAGCGGGGGAACAAGAGACCCAGTACTTC
CDR3 protein: CASSLAGEQETQYF
clone size: -
D gene: -
J gene: TRBJ2-5
V gene: TRBV13
CDR3 length: 14

CDR3 DNA: TGTGCCAGCAGCTCCGGACAGGGGATCCACGAGCAGTACTTC
CDR3 protein: CASSSGQGIHEQYF
clone size: -
D gene: TRBD1
J gene: TRBJ2-7
V gene: TRBV11-2
CDR3 length: 14

CDR3 DNA: TGTGCTAGTGGAGATACGCAGTATTTT
CDR3 protein: CASGDTQYF
clone size: -
D gene: -
J gene: TRBJ2-3
V gene: TRBV12-5
CDR3 length: 9

CDR3 DNA: TGTGCCAGCAGTGAATTGGCCGGGGGCACCGGGGAGCTGTTTTTT
CDR3 protein: CASSELAGGTGELFF
clone size: medium-sized
D gene: -
J gene: TRBJ2-2
V gene: TRBV6-1
CDR3 length: 15

CDR3 DNA: TGTGCCAGCTCACCAATTGGCACTGAAGCTTTCTTT
CDR3 protein: CASSPIGTEAFF
clone size: -
D gene: -
J gene: TRBJ1-1
V gene: TRBV18
CDR3 length: 12

CDR3 DNA: TGTGCCAGCAGCCCCGGGGGGACCTACGAGCAGTACTTC
CDR3 protein: CASSPGGTYEQYF
clone size: -
D gene: TRBD2
J gene: TRBJ2-7
V gene: TRBV6-6
CDR3 length: 13

CDR3 DNA: TGCAGCGTTGAAAGAGCGAGAGGGCAGTTCTTC
CDR3 protein: CSVERARGQFF
clone size: -
D gene: -
J gene: TRBJ2-1
V gene: TRBV29-1
CDR3 length: 11

CDR3 DNA: TGTGCCAGCAGTGGGAAGGGACAGGGCAAGAACACTGAAGCTTTCTTT
CDR3 protein: CASSGKGQGKNTEAFF
clone size: -
D gene: TRBD1
J gene: TRBJ1-1
V gene: TRBV25-1
CDR3 length: 16

CDR3 DNA: TGTGCCTGGAGCCAGGACAGATCCACTGAAGCTTTCTTT
CDR3 protein: CAWSQDRSTEAFF
clone size: -
D gene: -
J gene: TRBJ1-1
V gene: TRBV30
CDR3 length: 13

CDR3 DNA: TGTGCCAGCAGCTCAAGCGGGAGCTCCTACGAGCAGTACTTC
CDR3 protein: CASSSSGSSYEQYF
clone size: -
D gene: TRBD2
J gene: TRBJ2-7
V gene: TRBV7-3
CDR3 length: 14

CDR3 DNA: TGTGCCTGGAGTGTATGGGGGGGGGCCCCCGAGGAGCAGTTCTTC
CDR3 protein: CAWSVWGGAPEEQFF
clone size: -
D gene: -
J gene: TRBJ2-1
V gene: TRBV30
CDR3 length: 15

CDR3 DNA: TGCAGCGTTGAATATGAGGGACAAGGGGACTACGAGCAGTACTTC
CDR3 protein: CSVEYEGQGDYEQYF
clone size: -
D gene: -
J gene: TRBJ2-7
V gene: TRBV29-1
CDR3 length: 15

CDR3 DNA: TGTGCCAGCAGCGTAAAACCCATGACCGACGAAGCTTTCTTT
CDR3 protein: CASSVKPMTDEAFF
clone size: -
D gene: -
J gene: TRBJ1-1
V gene: TRBV9
CDR3 length: 14

CDR3 DNA: TGCAGCTTACGGGGTACCTACAATGAGCAGTTCTTC
CDR3 protein: CSLRGTYNEQFF
clone size: once
D gene: -
J gene: TRBJ2-1
V gene: TRBV29-1
CDR3 length: 12

CDR3 DNA: TGTGCCAGCTCACCAGCCCGAGTGCATACCCCCCACGAGCAGTACTTC
CDR3 protein: CASSPARVHTPHEQYF
clone size: -
D gene: -
J gene: TRBJ2-7
V gene: TRBV18
CDR3 length: 16

CDR3 DNA: TGTGCCAGCAGCACAGGGGTCAGCTACGAGCAGTACTTC
CDR3 protein: CASSTGVSYEQYF
clone size: -
D gene: TRBD1
J gene: TRBJ2-7
V gene: TRBV7-2
CDR3 length: 13

CDR3 DNA: TGTGCCAGCAGTCCGGGCGTCGACTACGAGCAGTACTTC
CDR3 protein: CASSPGVDYEQYF
clone size: -
D gene: -
J gene: TRBJ2-7
V gene: TRBV27
CDR3 length: 13

CDR3 DNA: TGCGCCAGCAGCCAAGACTGGGCGGGAGGTTCCTACGAGCAGTACTTC
CDR3 protein: CASSQDWAGGSYEQYF
clone size: -
D gene: TRBD2
J gene: TRBJ2-7
V gene: TRBV4-1
CDR3 length: 16

CDR3 DNA: TGTGCCAGCAGCCCACGACAGGGGCCAAGCACAGATACGCAGTATTTT
CDR3 protein: CASSPRQGPSTDTQYF
clone size: -
D gene: TRBD1
J gene: TRBJ2-3
V gene: TRBV7-9
CDR3 length: 16

CDR3 DNA: TGCAGCGTTGAATTGGGGCATATCACCGGGGAGCTGTTTTTT
CDR3 protein: CSVELGHITGELFF
clone size: -
D gene: -
J gene: TRBJ2-2
V gene: TRBV29-1
CDR3 length: 14

CDR3 DNA: TGTGCCAGCAGTTACATCACAGATACGCAGTATTTT
CDR3 protein: CASSYITDTQYF
clone size: -
D gene: -
J gene: TRBJ2-3
V gene: TRBV6-6
CDR3 length: 12

CDR3 DNA: TGTGCCAGCAGTGCCGGGCGGAACACTGAAGCTTTCTTT
CDR3 protein: CASSAGRNTEAFF
clone size: -
D gene: -
J gene: TRBJ1-1
V gene: TRBV25-1
CDR3 length: 13

CDR3 DNA: TGTGCCAGCAGCCCATCCCCGGGACAGGGGGCCTACGAGCAGTACTTC
CDR3 protein: CASSPSPGQGAYEQYF
clone size: -
D gene: TRBD1
J gene: TRBJ2-7
V gene: TRBV7-9
CDR3 length: 16

CDR3 DNA: TGCGCCAGCAGCTTGGGGGTTCCTTCCCCTATAATTGAGCAGTTCTTC
CDR3 protein: CASSLGVPSPIIEQFF
clone size: -
D gene: -
J gene: TRBJ2-1
V gene: TRBV5-1
CDR3 length: 16